This entry lists 25 T cell receptor beta chains sequenced from one sample in a study of a mutant IDH1 vaccine in newly diagnosed glioma. No antigens are known for them. The time point is: week 47, end of study. Each dose of the vaccine consisted of 300 ug of mutant IDH1 20-mer peptide, with topical imiquimod. The data were produced by immunoSEQ multiplex PCR, yet TCRdb's version contains in-frame clones alone and is incomplete. The table includes roughly 31,000 clones, 65% to 85% detected once. The sequencing here drew on PBMCs, taken from a glioma patient whose treatment included an IDH1 peptide vaccine. The receptors originated from a man aged 25-45 years with glioma.

The gene calls are TRBV5-1 and TRBJ1-6; TRBD1 aligns across 7 bases. V was clipped by 1 base and J by 5 bases; unmatched bases: 9. Germline V CDR1 and CDR2: SGHRS, YFSETQ. The CDR3 is 17 residues long. CDR3 nucleotide sequence: TGCGCCAGCAGCTTGTTCGGACAGGAGTCAGATAATTCACCCCTCCACTTT. It encodes CASSLFGQESDNSPLHF.

The chain links TRBV19 to TRBJ2-5, with TRBD2 matching over 9 bases. V lost 1 base to trimming and J lost 5 bases; unmatched junction nucleotides: 8. The germline V gene encodes CDR1 LNHDA and CDR2 SQIVND (reference sequence). The CDR3 runs to 16 residues. As DNA, the CDR3 is TGTGCCAGTAGTATAGCTGGCGGGGGGGCCGGGGAGACCCAGTACTTC. This translates into CASSIAGGGAGETQYF.

This chain uses TRBV11-2 with TRBJ2-7; D gene ambiguous. The CDR3 loop spans 14 amino acids. Germline V gene data show CDR1 as SGHAT and CDR2 as FQNNGV. The V end was cut by 1 base, the J end by 2 bases, with 9 bases between. CDR3 sequence reads: CASSLGAVPYEQYF. The CDR3 nucleotides are TGTGCCAGCAGCTTAGGTGCAGTCCCCTACGAGCAGTACTTC.

The V call is TRBV6-5, the J call TRBJ1-2; TRBD1 aligns across 7 bases. This CDR3 region has 13 residues. With 5 bases clipped from V and 7 bases from J, the junction kept 7 bases outside the gene matches. The germline CDR1 and CDR2 sequences are MNHEY and SVGAGI. The CDR3 here is CASSRQGTGGYTF. The CDR3 DNA reads TGTGCCAGCAGTAGACAGGGAACCGGTGGCTACACCTTC.

V and J are TRBV4-3 and TRBJ2-1; 8 nucleotides match TRBD1. The CDR3 has 14 amino acids. After removal of 5 bases from V and 4 bases from J, the junction contained 4 bases not matched to a gene. Germline CDR1 and CDR2: LGHNA and YSLEER. The CDR3 loop is CASSFRQGYNEQFF. The DNA for the CDR3 is TGCGCCAGCAGCTTTCGACAGGGGTACAATGAGCAGTTCTTC.

The chain couples TRBV5-8 to TRBJ2-1; D gene ambiguous. The germline CDR1 and CDR2 sequences are SGHTS and YDEGEE. With 5 bases removed from V and 0 bases from J, the gap between germline ends came to 15 bases. This CDR3 region has 16 residues. CDR3 region: CASRSEYRSSYNEQFF. The CDR3 region has the DNA TGTGCCAGCAGGTCGGAGTACCGAAGCTCCTACAATGAGCAGTTCTTC.

Only one count was recorded for this clone. The chain employs TRBV10-3 and TRBJ2-7, with D perhaps TRBD1 or TRBD2 (6 bases each). Trimming stripped 0 bases from V and 3 bases from J, with 12 bases between. The CDR3 contains 15 residues. Germline V gives CDR1 ENHRY, CDR2 SYGVKD. The CDR3 region has the DNA TGTGCCATCAGTGAGTCGTCGGAGGGGGTCTACGAGCAGTACTTC. Its protein is CAISESSEGVYEQYF.

CDR3 sequence: CASSLGAGQQETQYF. CDR3 coding DNA: TGTGCCAGCAGCTTAGGGGCGGGCCAACAAGAGACCCAGTACTTC. The chain couples TRBV7-2 to TRBJ2-5; maybe TRBD2 (5 bases). There are 15 residues in the CDR3. The ends were cut back, 1 base at V and 2 bases at J, with 11 bases in the middle. The germline V gene encodes CDR1 SGHTA and CDR2 FQGNSA.

The chain has TRBV7-9 and TRBJ2-7; 7 bases fit TRBD1. There are 14 residues in the CDR3. With 4 bases clipped from V and 2 bases from J, the junction kept 5 bases outside the gene matches. CDR1 SEHNR and CDR2 FQNEAQ come from the germline V gene (reference sequence). DNA for the CDR3: TGTGCCAGCAGCTCAGGACAGGTCGCCTACGAGCAGTACTTC. This translates into CASSSGQVAYEQYF. Full variable domain (outside the CDR3, taken from reference TRBV7-9 and TRBJ2-7): DTGVSQNPRHKITKRGQNVTFRCDPISEHNRLYWYRQTLGQGPEFLTYFQNEAQLEKSRLLSDRFSAERPKGSFSTLEIQRTEQGDSAMYLCASSSGQVAYEQYFGPGTRLTVT.

This chain links TRBV7-2 with TRBJ2-1; 9 bases align to TRBD2. Germline values: CDR1 SGHTA, CDR2 FQGNSA. There are 16 residues in the CDR3. V gave up 5 bases and J gave up 2 bases; unmatched junction bases: 7. This CDR3 is CASSKTGGGAYNEQFF. The CDR3 nucleotides are TGTGCCAGCAGCAAGACCGGCGGGGGGGCCTACAATGAGCAGTTCTTC.

V and J are TRBV5-1 and TRBJ2-1; 8 bases line up with TRBD1. This CDR3 spans 16 amino acids. The V gene's germline CDR1 is SGHRS and CDR2 YFSETQ. Losses at the gene ends were 0 bases for V and 5 bases for J; bases not matched to a gene: 7. This chain's CDR3 is CASSLAPGTGDNEQFF. CDR3 coding DNA: TGCGCCAGCAGCTTGGCCCCCGGGACAGGAGACAATGAGCAGTTCTTC.

V usage is TRBV14 and J usage is TRBJ2-2; 11 bases match TRBD2. The CDR3 extends over 19 amino acids. Germline loops: CDR1 SGHDN, CDR2 FVKESK. J lost 4 bases, V lost 0 bases, and 10 bases had no gene match. The CDR3 loop reads CASSQDRLLAGGTTGELFF. The CDR3, as DNA: TGTGCCAGCAGCCAAGATCGGCTTTTAGCGGGAGGGACCACCGGGGAGCTGTTTTTT. The full variable domain, with the rest looked up from reference TRBV14 and TRBJ2-2, is EAGVTQFPSHSVIEKGQTVTLRCDPISGHDNLYWYRRVMGKEIKFLLHFVKESKQDESGMPNNRFLAERTGGTYSTLKVQPAELEDSGVYFCASSQDRLLAGGTTGELFFGEGSRLTVL.

The chain is built from TRBV7-3 and TRBJ2-2; no clear D gene. Germline values: CDR1 SGHTA, CDR2 FQGTGA. The length of the CDR3 is 13 residues. Trimming pared 5 bases from V and 4 bases from J, leaving 8 bases between. The chain's CDR3 is CASSASGTGELFF. In DNA form, the CDR3 reads TGTGCCAGCAGCGCCTCGGGCACCGGGGAGCTGTTTTTT.

V gene TRBV27 combines with J gene TRBJ2-2; 14 bases are a match to TRBD2. Germline V CDR1 and CDR2: MNHEY, SMNVEV (reference sequence). J gave up 4 bases and V 3 bases, and 4 bases lay outside the gene matches. The CDR3 sequence is 17 residues long. The CDR3 sequence is CASSLLGTSGSTGELFF. CDR3 nucleotide sequence: TGTGCCAGCAGTTTGCTAGGGACTAGCGGGAGCACCGGGGAGCTGTTTTTT.

The chain has TRBV11-1 and TRBJ1-2; D possibly corresponds to TRBD1 (5 bases). Germline CDR1 SGHAT, CDR2 FQDESV (reference sequence). This CDR3 region has 14 residues. V lost 3 bases, J lost 1 base, and 9 bases lay in between. The CDR3 is CASSLTRGNYGYTF. The CDR3 bases are TGTGCCAGCAGCTTGACGAGGGGTAACTATGGCTACACCTTC.

The chain carries TRBV15 and TRBJ1-6; no clear D gene. Trimming removed 5 bases at V and 5 bases at J, with 7 bases between. Germline V gene lookup returns CDR1 LNHNV and CDR2 YYDKDF (reference sequence). This CDR3 spans 13 amino acids. This CDR3 is CATSSGNNSPLHF. CDR3 nucleotide sequence: TGTGCCACCAGCTCGGGGAATAATTCACCCCTCCACTTT.

The rearrangement links TRBV6-1 to TRBJ2-7; no clear D. V lost 4 bases and J 4 bases, leaving 5 bases between the germline ends. Per germline, CDR1 MNHNS and CDR2 SASEGT. The CDR3 length is 11 residues. CDR3 residues: CASSVLYEQYF. CDR3 nucleotides: TGTGCCAGCAGTGTCTTGTACGAGCAGTACTTC.

V is TRBV5-6 and J is TRBJ2-1; the D gene is possibly TRBD1 (6 bases). The CDR3 consists of 15 residues. Germline CDR1 reads SGHDT; CDR2 reads YYEEEE. The V end was cut by 2 bases, the J end by 5 bases, with 14 bases between. The CDR3 nucleotides are TGTGCCAGCAGCTTATGGTCAGGGGTTAACAATGAGCAGTTCTTC. It translates to CASSLWSGVNNEQFF.

The chain couples TRBV2 to TRBJ2-3, with 7 positions matching TRBD1. The CDR3 consists of 14 residues. CDR1 and CDR2 (germline): SNHLY, FYNNEI. Trimming at V came to 5 bases and at J to 3 bases, leaving 5 bases not matched to a gene. The CDR3 spells CASSQRTGTDTQYF. The CDR3 bases are TGTGCCAGCAGTCAGCGGACAGGAACAGATACGCAGTATTTT.

The rearrangement links TRBV11-2 to TRBJ1-1; D is unresolved. Germline V CDR1 and CDR2: SGHAT, FQNNGV. The CDR3 consists of 13 residues. Trimming removed 1 base at V and 7 bases at J, with 10 bases between. The CDR3 loop is CASSLGRSDEAFF. The CDR3, as DNA: TGTGCCAGCAGCTTAGGACGGAGCGATGAAGCTTTCTTT.

This rearrangement joins TRBV5-1 to TRBJ1-2; D possibly corresponds to TRBD1 (5 bases). CDR1 and CDR2 (germline): SGHRS, YFSETQ. The CDR3 loop spans 14 amino acids. Trimming shortened V by 0 bases and J by 4 bases, and 10 bases separated the two germline ends. Here the CDR3 reads CASSLGDFGYGYTF. The CDR3 DNA is TGCGCCAGCAGCTTGGGGGACTTTGGCTATGGCTACACCTTC.

The V and J genes are TRBV27 and TRBJ2-5; D possibly corresponds to TRBD2 (6 bases). This CDR3 region has 13 residues. From germline, CDR1 is MNHEY and CDR2 SMNVEV (reference sequence). The V and J ends lost 4 bases and 5 bases respectively, with 11 bases between them. CDR3 nucleotide sequence: TGTGCCAGCAGTTATGGAGGGGAGGAGACCCAGTACTTC. Residues: CASSYGGEETQYF.

This clone showed up just a few times. The rearrangement links TRBV5-6 to TRBJ1-2, with 10 bases matching TRBD1. Trimming at V came to 6 bases and at J to 0 bases, leaving 5 bases not matched to a gene. The V gene's germline CDR1 is SGHDT and CDR2 YYEEEE. The CDR3 length is 15 residues. As DNA, the CDR3 is TGTGCCAGCAAAGGGACAGGGGAAACTAACTATGGCTACACCTTC. It encodes CASKGTGETNYGYTF.

In its sample, this clone was seen once. DNA of the CDR3: TGTGCCAGCAGTTTACAGGGTTCGGGCGAGCAGTACTTC. Protein product: CASSLQGSGEQYF. The V gene is TRBV27, the J gene TRBJ2-7; weak D call: TRBD1 (5 bases). Per germline, CDR1 MNHEY and CDR2 SMNVEV (reference sequence). This CDR3 contains 13 residues. V lost 2 bases, J lost 6 bases, and 11 bases lay in between.

This chain links TRBV27 with TRBJ2-7; either TRBD1 or TRBD2 may supply D (5 bases each). With 5 bases removed from V and 5 bases from J, the gap between germline ends came to 19 bases. CDR3 length: 15 amino acids. Germline V lookup: CDR1 MNHEY, CDR2 SMNVEV (reference sequence). CDR3 DNA: TGTGCCAGCAGTCAACAGGTGGGAGTCGCCCACGAGCAGTACTTC. Its translation is CASSQQVGVAHEQYF.